The 25 T cell receptor beta chains below come from one sample, sequenced in a study of blood T cell repertoires in COVID-19. The repertoire was sequenced with immunoSEQ multiplex PCR; TCRdb's copy has only in-frame clones and lacks some. The sample gives around 99,000 clones, nearly 85% of which show up once; under 7% is in the top ten. The sample consisted of peripheral blood. Receptors originate from a woman in her fifties or sixties with acute or convalescent COVID-19.

This chain uses TRBV11-3 with TRBJ2-7; D perhaps matches TRBD2 (5 bases). Trimming left V 5 bases short and J 5 bases short, with 13 bases between. The germline V gene encodes CDR1 SGHNT and CDR2 YENEEA. There are 13 residues in the CDR3. CDR3 amino acids: CASSHGLGDEQYF. The DNA of the CDR3 is TGTGCCAGCAGCCACGGACTTGGCGACGAGCAGTACTTC.

By sample share, this clone is medium-sized. The gene calls are TRBV30 and TRBJ1-6, with D perhaps TRBD1 (5 bases). Germline CDR1 and CDR2: GTSNPN and SVGIG (reference sequence). The CDR3 length is 15 residues. V was pared by 0 bases and J by 10 bases, with 16 bases between. CDR3 DNA sequence: TGTGCCTGGAGTGTGGCAGGGATAGTGAGATCACCCCTCCACTTT. It is translated as CAWSVAGIVRSPLHF.

The chain carries TRBV5-6 and TRBJ1-1; 7 positions match TRBD1. The germline CDR1 and CDR2 sequences are SGHDT and YYEEEE. The V gene end was trimmed by 1 base and the J gene end by 4 bases; junction bases not matched to a gene: 4. CDR3 length: 14 amino acids. CDR3: CASSLISGGTEAFF. The DNA for the CDR3 is TGTGCCAGCAGCTTGATCTCAGGGGGCACTGAAGCTTTCTTT.

The rearrangement joins TRBV6-1 to TRBJ2-1; unclear D gene. The CDR3 runs to 11 residues. Looked up from germline, CDR1 is MNHNS and CDR2 is SASEGT. V was clipped by 2 bases and J by 7 bases, with 3 bases between them. The CDR3, as DNA: TGTGCCAGCAGTGAACCAAATGAGCAGTTCTTC. Translation: CASSEPNEQFF.

J is TRBJ2-1 and V is TRBV9; TRBD2 matches 9 bases. CDR1 and CDR2 from the germline V gene are SGDLS and YYNGEE. There are 17 residues in the CDR3. V dropped 4 bases and J dropped 7; count of bases not matched to a gene: 15. DNA for the CDR3: TGTGCCAGCAGCCCTCACTCCGGGACTAGCAAGATGAATGAGCAGTTCTTC. It specifies CASSPHSGTSKMNEQFF.

This sequence joins TRBV29-1 and TRBJ1-1; D unresolved. The germline V gene encodes CDR1 SQVTM and CDR2 ANQGSEA. Trimming left V 6 bases short and J 6 bases short, with 8 bases between. There are 10 residues in the CDR3. This CDR3 is CSVLSAEAFF. Here the CDR3 DNA reads TGCAGCGTGTTGAGTGCTGAAGCTTTCTTT.

This chain links TRBV12-5 with TRBJ2-2, with 7 bases that match TRBD1. Germline loops: CDR1 LGHNT, CDR2 FRNRAP. This CDR3 is 17 amino acids long. V gave up 0 bases and J gave up 3 bases; unmatched junction bases: 7. The chain's CDR3 is CASGLVSGTAYTGELFF. CDR3 coding DNA: TGTGCTAGTGGTTTGGTCTCCGGGACAGCCTACACCGGGGAGCTGTTTTTT. The full variable domain, its missing parts supplied by reference TRBV12-5 and TRBJ2-2, is DARVTQTPRHKVTEMGQEVTMRCQPILGHNTVFWYRQTMMQGLELLAYFRNRAPLDDSGMPKDRFSAEMPDATLATLKIQPSEPRDSAVYFCASGLVSGTAYTGELFFGEGSRLTVL.

The chain recombines TRBV2 with TRBJ1-1, with D uncertain. V dropped 1 base and J dropped 2 bases, with 5 bases sitting between them. The V gene's germline CDR1 is SNHLY and CDR2 FYNNEI. This CDR3 region has 13 residues. The CDR3 loop is CASSEGTNTEAFF. In DNA form, the CDR3 reads TGTGCCAGCAGTGAAGGGACTAACACTGAAGCTTTCTTT.

V and J are TRBV2 and TRBJ2-3, with D perhaps TRBD2 (5 bases). Germline V gives CDR1 SNHLY, CDR2 FYNNEI. This CDR3 is built from 14 residues. V was trimmed by 6 bases and J by 1 base, leaving 11 bases between them. CDR3 nucleotide sequence: TGTGCCAGCAGCAATGCCGGGGGCACAGATACGCAGTATTTT. Protein: CASSNAGGTDTQYF.

The rearrangement links TRBV28 to TRBJ2-7; 7 nucleotides line up with TRBD1. Losses at the gene ends were 3 bases for V and 0 bases for J; bases not matched to a gene: 14. Germline loops: CDR1 MDHEN, CDR2 SYDVKM. The CDR3 covers 18 residues. The CDR3 DNA sequence: TGTGCCAGCAGTTTGAGGCCGTTACTGGGACAGCTCTCCTACGAGCAGTACTTC. Protein: CASSLRPLLGQLSYEQYF.

This clone was recorded once. V and J are TRBV9 and TRBJ1-1; TRBD1 is a possible D gene (6 bases). The CDR3 runs to 14 residues. The germline V and J ends were trimmed by 4 bases and 2 bases, with 12 bases remaining between them. CDR1 is SGDLS and CDR2 is YYNGEE in the germline V gene. CDR3 protein: CASSPQGINTEAFF. In DNA, the CDR3 is TGTGCCAGCAGCCCCCAGGGGATTAACACTGAAGCTTTCTTT.

J is TRBJ2-5 and V is TRBV19; D is perhaps TRBD1 (5 bases). The CDR3 consists of 14 residues. Germline-derived CDR1 and CDR2 are LNHDA and SQIVND (reference sequence). V lost 2 bases, J lost 5 bases, and 12 bases lay in between. The CDR3 DNA reads as TGTGCCAGTAGTATACAGGGATTCGGGGAGACCCAGTACTTC. Translating gives CASSIQGFGETQYF. The full variable domain, with the rest looked up from reference TRBV19 and TRBJ2-5, is DGGITQSPKYLFRKEGQNVTLSCEQNLNHDAMYWYRQDPGQGLRLIYYSQIVNDFQKGDIAEGYSVSREKKESFPLTVTSAQKNPTAFYLCASSIQGFGETQYFGPGTRLLVL.

The chain has TRBV5-6 and TRBJ1-2; 10 bases are a match to TRBD1. The CDR3 is 15 amino acids. J was trimmed by 4 bases and V by 1 base; bases with no gene match: 4. CDR1 and CDR2 (germline): SGHDT, YYEEEE. The CDR3 reads CASSLWGTGAYGYTF. CDR3 nucleotide sequence: TGTGCCAGCAGCTTGTGGGGGACAGGGGCCTATGGCTACACCTTC.

J is TRBJ1-3 and V is TRBV11-3; a weak D match, TRBD1 (5 bases). From germline, CDR1 is SGHNT and CDR2 YENEEA. The ends were cut back, 5 bases at V and 2 bases at J, with 13 bases in the middle. The CDR3 covers 15 residues. The CDR3 loop is CASSPKGEPGNTIYF. The CDR3, as DNA: TGTGCCAGCAGCCCCAAAGGGGAACCTGGAAACACCATATATTTT.

The rearrangement links TRBV19 to TRBJ1-2; 7 bases match TRBD1. Germline V gene lookup returns CDR1 LNHDA and CDR2 SQIVND (reference sequence). CDR3 size: 15 residues. Germline trimming cut 7 bases from V and 4 bases from J; bases unmatched to any gene: 12. The CDR3 nucleotides are TGTGCCAGTACCGTTACAGCAGGGGGGCTCTATGGCTACACCTTC. Translating gives CASTVTAGGLYGYTF.

This chain joins TRBV14 and TRBJ2-4; a possible D gene is TRBD1 (5 bases). This CDR3 is 17 amino acids long. The germline V gene encodes CDR1 SGHDN and CDR2 FVKESK. The V gene lost 0 bases and the J gene lost 1 base, with 13 bases spanning the gap. The chain's CDR3 is CASSQDSGKGAKNIQYF. As DNA, the CDR3 is TGTGCCAGCAGCCAAGATAGTGGGAAGGGGGCCAAAAACATTCAGTACTTC.

CDR3 DNA sequence: TGTGCCGGCCGCAGGGGGATGTACACTGAAGCTTTCTTT. Amino acid sequence: CAGRRGMYTEAFF. This chain joins TRBV28 and TRBJ1-1; 7 positions agree with TRBD1. This CDR3 has 13 residues. Germline CDR1 reads MDHEN; CDR2 reads SYDVKM. The V and J ends lost 11 bases and 3 bases, in that order; junction bases with no gene match: 9.

The CDR3 DNA reads as TGTGCCAGCAGATCCCTATATGGCTACACCTTC. This encodes CASRSLYGYTF. The rearrangement links TRBV28 to TRBJ1-2; D remains unclear. CDR3 length equals 11 residues. V shed 6 bases and J shed 5 bases, with 7 bases lying between them. Looked up from germline, CDR1 is MDHEN and CDR2 is SYDVKM.

This sequence joins TRBV28 and TRBJ1-5; 7 nucleotides line up with TRBD1. This CDR3 is 12 amino acids long. After removal of 6 bases from V and 13 bases from J, the junction contained 9 bases not matched to a gene. From germline, CDR1 is MDHEN and CDR2 SYDVKM. The CDR3 nucleotides are TGTGCCAGCAGGGGTGGGACAGCTCGTCAGCATTTT. Its translation is CASRGGTARQHF.

In the case of this clone: At one of its ends the junction is not consistent with the germline gene, which may arise from a read error. The chain couples TRBV5-1 to TRBJ2-7, with D unclear. CDR3 length: 14 amino acids. CDR1 is SGHRS and CDR2 is YFSETQ in the germline V gene. The CDR3 loop reads CASSPDGQSFEQYF. In DNA form, the CDR3 reads TGCGCCAGCAGCCCTGATGGGCAGTCCTTCGAGCAGTACTTC.

In DNA, the CDR3 is TGTGCCAGCAGTACCACACAGGGGGCTGGCTACACCTTC. Residues: CASSTTQGAGYTF. This rearrangement joins TRBV2 to TRBJ1-2; 9 nucleotides align to TRBD1. This CDR3 has 13 amino acids. The germline gives CDR1 SNHLY, CDR2 FYNNEI. J gave up 7 bases and V 5 bases, and 5 bases lay outside the gene matches.

The chain employs TRBV18 and TRBJ1-1; D is perhaps TRBD1 (6 bases). The CDR3 is 14 amino acids. Germline loops: CDR1 KGHSH, CDR2 LQKENI. V was pared by 3 bases and J by 3 bases, with 11 bases between. CDR3 coding DNA: TGTGCCAGCTCACCGCCCAACAGGGACACTGAAGCTTTCTTT. This sequence encodes CASSPPNRDTEAFF.

This chain links TRBV5-1 with TRBJ1-2, with TRBD1 matching 9 bases. CDR1 is SGHRS and CDR2 is YFSETQ in the germline V gene. J gave up 7 bases and V 3 bases, and 13 bases lay outside the gene matches. The CDR3 totals 16 residues. The CDR3 DNA follows: TGCGCCAGCAGCTATGGACCGGGACAGGGTACAGGTGGCTACACCTTC. This sequence encodes CASSYGPGQGTGGYTF. Filled out from reference TRBV5-1 and TRBJ1-2, the complete variable domain reads KAGVTQTPRYLIKTRGQQVTLSCSPISGHRSVSWYQQTPGQGLQFLFEYFSETQRNKGNFPGRFSGRQFSNSRSEMNVSTLELGDSALYLCASSYGPGQGTGGYTFGSGTRLTVV.

This clone appeared a single time. V is TRBV5-1 and J is TRBJ1-2; 7 bases are a match to TRBD1. The CDR3 spans 14 residues. Looked up from germline, CDR1 is SGHRS and CDR2 is YFSETQ. V shed 4 bases and J 4 bases; nucleotides not matched to a gene: 7. CDR3 loop: CASSPGQVSYGYTF. CDR3 bases: TGCGCCAGCAGCCCCGGACAGGTTTCCTATGGCTACACCTTC.

The CDR3 DNA follows: TGTGCCAGCAGTAGAGGAGCGGGGGAGAACTACAATGAGCAGTTCTTC. Translated: CASSRGAGENYNEQFF. V is TRBV6-4 and J is TRBJ2-1, with TRBD2 matching over 8 bases. V dropped 5 bases and J dropped 3; count of bases not matched to a gene: 9. Germline V gene lookup returns CDR1 MRHNA and CDR2 SNTAGT. The CDR3 has 16 residues.